This T cell receptor beta chain was profiled in a study of graft-versus-host responses after intestinal transplantation. On the study more broadly: Multivisceral, liver-intestinal, or isolated intestinal grafts went to recipients. Tacrolimus plus steroids were given to all recipients for 3 to 4 years, preceded by anti-thymocyte globulin induction. General study points: Some GvH clones were seen earlier in gut or blood, suggesting intestinal origin. An association linked early post-transplant HvG declines with peak circulating GvH clone levels.

Generated by immunoSEQ multiplex PCR, the TCRdb table keeps only in-frame clones and is missing some. The sample includes about 100,000 clones, roughly 87% of them seen just once. With respect to this clone: Antigen specificity is unknown.

The sequence came from a human donor who was the organ donor for an intestinal transplant. Sequences were derived from unstimulated CD4+ T cells sorted from spleen or lymph node cells, sampled before transplant.

DNA for the CDR3: TGTGCCAGCAGGACTAGCGGGACTCCCTACGAGCAGTACTTC. It yields the protein CASRTSGTPYEQYF. The chain has TRBV2 and TRBJ2-7; TRBD2 aligns across 11 bases. The junction had 3 bases not matched to a gene; V was cut back by 6 bases and J by 2 bases. CDR1 is SNHLY and CDR2 is FYNNEI in the germline V gene. This CDR3 contains 14 residues.